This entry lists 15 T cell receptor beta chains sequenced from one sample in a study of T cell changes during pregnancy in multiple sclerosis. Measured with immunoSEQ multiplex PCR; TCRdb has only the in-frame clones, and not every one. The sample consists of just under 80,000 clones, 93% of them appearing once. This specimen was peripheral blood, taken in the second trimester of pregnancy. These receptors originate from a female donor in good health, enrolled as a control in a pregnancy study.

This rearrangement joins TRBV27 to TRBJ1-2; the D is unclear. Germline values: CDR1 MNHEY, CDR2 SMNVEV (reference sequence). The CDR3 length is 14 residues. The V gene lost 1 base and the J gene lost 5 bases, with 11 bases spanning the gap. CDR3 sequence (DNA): TGTGCCAGCAGTTTATTCGGGGTTGGGTATGGCTACACCTTC. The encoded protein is CASSLFGVGYGYTF.

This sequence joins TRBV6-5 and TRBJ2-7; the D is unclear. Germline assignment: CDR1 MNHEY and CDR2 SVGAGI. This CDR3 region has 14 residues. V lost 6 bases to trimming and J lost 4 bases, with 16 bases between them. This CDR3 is CASSSLLFQYEQYF. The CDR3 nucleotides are TGTGCCAGCAGCTCACTACTATTCCAGTACGAGCAGTACTTC.

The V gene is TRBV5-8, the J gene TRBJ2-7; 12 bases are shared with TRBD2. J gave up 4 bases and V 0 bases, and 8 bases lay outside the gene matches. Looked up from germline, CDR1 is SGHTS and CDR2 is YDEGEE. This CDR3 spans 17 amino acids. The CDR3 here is CASSLVSPSGGAYEQYF. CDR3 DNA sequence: TGTGCCAGCAGCTTGGTCTCACCTAGCGGGGGGGCGTACGAGCAGTACTTC.

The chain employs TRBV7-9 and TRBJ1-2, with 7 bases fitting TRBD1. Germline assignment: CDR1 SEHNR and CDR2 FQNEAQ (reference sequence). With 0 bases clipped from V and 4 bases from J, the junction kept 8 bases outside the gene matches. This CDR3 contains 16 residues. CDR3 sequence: CASSLALVAGGYGYTF. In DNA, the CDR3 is TGTGCCAGCAGCTTAGCTCTGGTAGCAGGGGGCTATGGCTACACCTTC.

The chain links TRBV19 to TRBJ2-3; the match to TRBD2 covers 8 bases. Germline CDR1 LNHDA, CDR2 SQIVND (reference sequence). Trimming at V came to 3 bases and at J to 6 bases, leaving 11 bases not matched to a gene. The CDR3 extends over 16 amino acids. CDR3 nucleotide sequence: TGTGCCAGTAGTATCACTCCGGGGCAGCGGGGGGATACGCAGTATTTT. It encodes CASSITPGQRGDTQYF.

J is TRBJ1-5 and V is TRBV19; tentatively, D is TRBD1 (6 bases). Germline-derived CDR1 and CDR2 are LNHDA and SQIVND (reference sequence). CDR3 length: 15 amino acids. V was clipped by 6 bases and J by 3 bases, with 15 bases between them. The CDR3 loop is CASSVNREYNQPQHF. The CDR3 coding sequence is TGTGCCAGTAGCGTTAACAGGGAATACAATCAGCCCCAGCATTTT.

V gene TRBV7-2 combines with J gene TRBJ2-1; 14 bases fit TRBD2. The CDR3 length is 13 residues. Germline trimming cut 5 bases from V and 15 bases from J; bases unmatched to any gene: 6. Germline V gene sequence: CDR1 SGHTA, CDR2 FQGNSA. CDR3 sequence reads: CASSPGLAGVTFF. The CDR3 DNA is TGTGCCAGCAGCCCGGGACTAGCGGGGGTAACGTTCTTC.

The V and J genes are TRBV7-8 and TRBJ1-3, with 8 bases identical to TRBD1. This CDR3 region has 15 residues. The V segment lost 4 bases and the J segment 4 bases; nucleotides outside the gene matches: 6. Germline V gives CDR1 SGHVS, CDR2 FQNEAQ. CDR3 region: CASSSDRGGGNTIYF. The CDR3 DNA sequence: TGTGCCAGCAGCTCCGACAGGGGTGGAGGAAACACCATATATTTT.

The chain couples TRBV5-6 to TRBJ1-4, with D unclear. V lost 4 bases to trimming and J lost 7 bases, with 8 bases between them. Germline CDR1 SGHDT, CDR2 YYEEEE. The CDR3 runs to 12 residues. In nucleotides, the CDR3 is TGTGCCAGCAGCGCGGTTGGTGAAAAACTGTTTTTT. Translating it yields CASSAVGEKLFF.

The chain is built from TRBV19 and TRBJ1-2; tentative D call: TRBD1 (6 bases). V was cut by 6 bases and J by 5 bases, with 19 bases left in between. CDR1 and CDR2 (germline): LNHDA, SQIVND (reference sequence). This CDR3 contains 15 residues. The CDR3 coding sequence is TGTGCCAGTAGCATCCAGGGGCGAGACAGTTATGGCTACACCTTC. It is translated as CASSIQGRDSYGYTF.

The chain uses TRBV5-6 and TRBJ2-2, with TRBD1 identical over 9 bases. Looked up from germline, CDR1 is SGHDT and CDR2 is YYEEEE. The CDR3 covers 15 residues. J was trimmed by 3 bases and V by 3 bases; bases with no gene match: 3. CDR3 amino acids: CASSYRGHYTGELFF. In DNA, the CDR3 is TGTGCCAGCAGCTACAGGGGGCATTACACCGGGGAGCTGTTTTTT.

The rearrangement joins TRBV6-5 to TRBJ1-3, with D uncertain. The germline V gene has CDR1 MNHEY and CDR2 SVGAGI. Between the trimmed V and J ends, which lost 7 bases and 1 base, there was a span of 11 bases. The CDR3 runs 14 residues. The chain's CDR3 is CASIATVSGNTIYF. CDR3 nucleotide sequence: TGTGCCAGCATTGCAACAGTATCTGGAAACACCATATATTTT.

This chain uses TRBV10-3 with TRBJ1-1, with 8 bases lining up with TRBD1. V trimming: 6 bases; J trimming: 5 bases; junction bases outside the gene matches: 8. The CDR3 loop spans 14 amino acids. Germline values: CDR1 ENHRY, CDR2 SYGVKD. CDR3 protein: CAIRGETGVTEAFF. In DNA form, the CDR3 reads TGTGCCATCAGGGGGGAGACAGGGGTTACTGAAGCTTTCTTT.

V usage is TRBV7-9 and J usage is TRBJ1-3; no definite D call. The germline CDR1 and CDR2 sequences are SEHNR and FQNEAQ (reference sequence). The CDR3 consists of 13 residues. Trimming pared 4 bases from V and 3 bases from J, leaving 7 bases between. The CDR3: CASSSSGGNTIYF. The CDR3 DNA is TGTGCCAGCAGCTCCTCAGGTGGAAACACCATATATTTT.

Written as DNA, the CDR3 is TGTGCCAGCAGCCAAGAACCGTCCTCCGCGGCCGGGGAGCTGTTTTTT. Amino acids: CASSQEPSSAAGELFF. The V and J genes are TRBV4-2 and TRBJ2-2, with D unclear. CDR3 length: 16 amino acids. V shed 0 bases and J shed 6 bases, with 14 bases lying between them. CDR1 is LGHNA and CDR2 is YNFKEQ in the germline V gene.